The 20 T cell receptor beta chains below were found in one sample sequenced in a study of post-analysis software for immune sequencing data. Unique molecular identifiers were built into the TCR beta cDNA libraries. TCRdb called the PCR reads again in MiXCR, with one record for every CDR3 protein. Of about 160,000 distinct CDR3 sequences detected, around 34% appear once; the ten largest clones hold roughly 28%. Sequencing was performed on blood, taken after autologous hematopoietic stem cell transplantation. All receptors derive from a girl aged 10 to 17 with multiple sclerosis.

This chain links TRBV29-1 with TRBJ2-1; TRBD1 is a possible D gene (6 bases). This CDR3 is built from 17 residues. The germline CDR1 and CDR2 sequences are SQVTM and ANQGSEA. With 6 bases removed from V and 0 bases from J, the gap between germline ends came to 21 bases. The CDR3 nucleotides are TGCAGCGTCCCATCGGAAGTAGGGACAACCTCCTACAATGAGCAGTTCTTC. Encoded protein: CSVPSEVGTTSYNEQFF.

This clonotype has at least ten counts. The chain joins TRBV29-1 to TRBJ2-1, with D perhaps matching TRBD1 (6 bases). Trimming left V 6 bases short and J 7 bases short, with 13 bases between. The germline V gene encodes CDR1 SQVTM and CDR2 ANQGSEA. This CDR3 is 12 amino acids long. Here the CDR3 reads CSVPTGWNEQFF. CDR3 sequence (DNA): TGCAGCGTCCCGACAGGTTGGAATGAGCAGTTCTTC.

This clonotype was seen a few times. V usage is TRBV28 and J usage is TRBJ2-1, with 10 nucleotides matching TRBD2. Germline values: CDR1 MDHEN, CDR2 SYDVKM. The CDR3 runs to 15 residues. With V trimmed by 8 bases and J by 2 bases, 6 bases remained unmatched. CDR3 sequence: CASGLLAGPYNEQFF. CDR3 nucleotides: TGTGCCAGCGGGTTACTAGCGGGACCCTACAATGAGCAGTTCTTC.

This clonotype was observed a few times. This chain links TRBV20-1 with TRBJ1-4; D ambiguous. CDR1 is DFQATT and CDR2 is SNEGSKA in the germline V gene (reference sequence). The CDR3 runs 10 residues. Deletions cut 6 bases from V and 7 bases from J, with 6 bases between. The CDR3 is CSAKREKLFF. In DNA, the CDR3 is TGCAGTGCAAAGCGTGAAAAACTGTTTTTT.

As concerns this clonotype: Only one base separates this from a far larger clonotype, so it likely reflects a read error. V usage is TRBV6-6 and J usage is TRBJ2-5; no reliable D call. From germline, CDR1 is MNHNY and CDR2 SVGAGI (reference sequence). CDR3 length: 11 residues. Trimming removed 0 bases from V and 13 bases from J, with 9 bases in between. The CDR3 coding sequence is TGTGCCAGCAGTTACTCTTACGAGCGGTACTTC. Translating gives CASSYSYERYF.

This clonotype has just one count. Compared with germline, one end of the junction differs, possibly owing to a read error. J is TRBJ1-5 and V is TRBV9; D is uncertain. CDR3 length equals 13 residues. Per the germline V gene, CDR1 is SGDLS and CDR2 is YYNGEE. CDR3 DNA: TGCGCCAGCAGCGTAGAAGGCGATCAGCCCCAGCATTTT. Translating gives CASSVEGDQPQHF.

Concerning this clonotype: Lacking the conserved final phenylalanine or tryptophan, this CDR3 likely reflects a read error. Here the CDR3 DNA reads TGTGCCAGCAGTTACTTACAGGGAGGTGGCTACACCTGC. It encodes CASSYLQGGGYTC. The chain is built from TRBV6-5 and TRBJ1-2; weak D call: TRBD1 (6 bases). This CDR3 comprises 13 residues. Per germline, CDR1 MNHEY and CDR2 SVGAGI. The germline V and J ends were trimmed by 1 base and 7 bases, with 10 bases remaining between them.

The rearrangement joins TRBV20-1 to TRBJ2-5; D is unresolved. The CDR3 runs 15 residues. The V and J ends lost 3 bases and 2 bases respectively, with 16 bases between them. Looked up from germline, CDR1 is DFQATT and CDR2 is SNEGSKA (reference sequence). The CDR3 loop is CSASGANMMQETQYF. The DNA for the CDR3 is TGCAGTGCTAGCGGAGCCAATATGATGCAAGAGACCCAGTACTTC.

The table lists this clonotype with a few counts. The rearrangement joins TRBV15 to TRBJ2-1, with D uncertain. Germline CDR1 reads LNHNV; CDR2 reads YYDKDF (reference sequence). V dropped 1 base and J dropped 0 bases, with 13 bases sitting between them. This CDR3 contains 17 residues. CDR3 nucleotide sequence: TGTGCCACCAGCAGAGGAGGTAGACGGAGCTCCTACAATGAGCAGTTCTTC. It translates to CATSRGGRRSSYNEQFF.

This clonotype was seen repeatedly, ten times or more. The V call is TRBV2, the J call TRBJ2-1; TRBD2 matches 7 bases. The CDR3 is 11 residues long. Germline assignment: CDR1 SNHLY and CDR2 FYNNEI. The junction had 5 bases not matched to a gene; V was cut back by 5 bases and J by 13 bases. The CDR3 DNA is TGTGCCAGCAGTTTGACTAGCCGCCAGTTCTTC. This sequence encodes CASSLTSRQFF.

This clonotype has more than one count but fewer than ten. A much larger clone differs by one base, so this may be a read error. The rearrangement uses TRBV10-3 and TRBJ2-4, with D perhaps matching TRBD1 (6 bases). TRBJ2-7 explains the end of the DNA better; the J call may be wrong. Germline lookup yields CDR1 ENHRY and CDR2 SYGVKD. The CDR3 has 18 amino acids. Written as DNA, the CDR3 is TGTGCCGTCAGTGAGTGGTCTAGGTGGGACACCGTCTCCTACGAGCAGTACTTC. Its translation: CAVSEWSRWDTVSYEQYF.

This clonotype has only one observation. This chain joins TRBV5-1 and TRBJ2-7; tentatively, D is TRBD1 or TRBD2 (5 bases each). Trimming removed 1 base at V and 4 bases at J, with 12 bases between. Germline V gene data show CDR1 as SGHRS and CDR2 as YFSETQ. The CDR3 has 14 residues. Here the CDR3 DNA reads TGCGCCAGCAGCTTGTCCGGGACGGATTACGAGCAGTACTTC. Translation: CASSLSGTDYEQYF.

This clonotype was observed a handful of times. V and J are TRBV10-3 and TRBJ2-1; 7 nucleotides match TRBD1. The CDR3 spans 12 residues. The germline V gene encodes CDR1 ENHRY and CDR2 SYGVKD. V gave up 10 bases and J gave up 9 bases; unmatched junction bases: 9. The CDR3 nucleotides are TGTGCCACCGAGGGGGCACATAGTGAGCAGTTCTTC. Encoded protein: CATEGAHSEQFF.

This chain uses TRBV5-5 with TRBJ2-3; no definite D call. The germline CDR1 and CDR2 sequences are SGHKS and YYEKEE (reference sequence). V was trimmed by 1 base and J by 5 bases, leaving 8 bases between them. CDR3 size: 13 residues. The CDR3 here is CASSLPGKDTQYF. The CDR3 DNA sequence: TGTGCCAGCAGCTTGCCTGGTAAAGATACGCAGTATTTT.

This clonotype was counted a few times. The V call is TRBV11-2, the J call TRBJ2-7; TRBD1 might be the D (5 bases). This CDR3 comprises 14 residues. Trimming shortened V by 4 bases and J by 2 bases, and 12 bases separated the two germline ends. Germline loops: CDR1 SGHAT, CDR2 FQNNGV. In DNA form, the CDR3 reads TGTGCCAGCAGCTCCGAAGGGGAACCCTACGAGCAGTACTTC. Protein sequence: CASSSEGEPYEQYF.

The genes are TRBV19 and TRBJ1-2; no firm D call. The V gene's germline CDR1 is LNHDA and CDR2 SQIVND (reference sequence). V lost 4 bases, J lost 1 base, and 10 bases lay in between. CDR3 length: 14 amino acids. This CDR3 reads CASSNSVINYGYTF. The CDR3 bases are TGTGCCAGTAGTAATTCGGTCATTAACTATGGCTACACCTTC.

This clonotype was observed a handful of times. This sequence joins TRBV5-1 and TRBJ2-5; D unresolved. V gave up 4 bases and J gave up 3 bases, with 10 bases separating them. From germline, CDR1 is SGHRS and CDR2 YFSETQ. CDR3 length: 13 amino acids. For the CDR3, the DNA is TGCGCCAGCAGCCGCCGGAGAAAAGAGACCCAGTACTTC. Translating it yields CASSRRRKETQYF.

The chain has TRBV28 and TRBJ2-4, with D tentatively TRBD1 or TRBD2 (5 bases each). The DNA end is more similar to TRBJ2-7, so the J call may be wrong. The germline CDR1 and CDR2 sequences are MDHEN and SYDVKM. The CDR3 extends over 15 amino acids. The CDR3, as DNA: TGTGCCAGCAGTTCACCGTTCGAGGGGTACTACGAGCAGTACTTC. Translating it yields CASSSPFEGYYEQYF.

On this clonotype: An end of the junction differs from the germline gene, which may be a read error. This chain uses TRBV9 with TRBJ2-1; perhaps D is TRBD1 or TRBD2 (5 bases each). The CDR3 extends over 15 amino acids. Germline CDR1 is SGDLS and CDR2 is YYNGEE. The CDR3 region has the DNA TGCGCCAGCAGCTTGGAGCCGGGACGGTACAATGAGCAGTTCTTC. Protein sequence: CASSLEPGRYNEQFF.

The CDR3 loop reads CASSPVRSRLYGYTF. The CDR3, as DNA: TGTGCCAGCAGCCCCGTTCGGAGCCGGCTCTATGGCTACACCTTC. The chain has TRBV7-8 and TRBJ1-2, with D uncertain. The CDR3 has 15 amino acids. Trimming shortened V by 5 bases and J by 4 bases, and 17 bases separated the two germline ends. CDR1 is SGHVS and CDR2 is FQNEAQ in the germline V gene.